This TCR beta chain was documented in a study of blood T cell repertoires in COVID-19. Study in general: The origin of the acute and convalescent COVID-19 samples was the United States, Italy and Spain. T cells, B-cell-depleted T cells, or PBMCs provided the cDNA or gDNA that served as material.

The germline gives CDR1 SEHNR, CDR2 FQNEAQ (reference sequence). The CDR3 is 14 amino acids. J was trimmed by 4 bases and V by 1 base; bases with no gene match: 3. Sequencing was performed with immunoSEQ multiplex PCR; in TCRdb, only in-frame clones are kept and a portion is missing. The table shows about 200,000 clones, with around 88% occurring only once. All enrollees were about 18 to 95 years old and from 25 or so US areas. Material: PBMCs or T cells enriched from blood (not recorded which). This sequence was found in a man in his forties or fifties with acute COVID-19. The J gene is TRBJ2-5, the V gene TRBV7-9, with 7 bases that match TRBD2. The CDR3 sequence is CASSLGLAGETQYF. CDR3 nucleotide sequence: TGTGCCAGCAGCTTAGGGTTAGCGGGAGAGACCCAGTACTTC.